The 13 T cell receptor beta chains below were found in one sample sequenced in a study of Graves' ophthalmopathy and Graves' hyperthyroidism. Amplified TCR beta CDR3 regions were obtained using RNA transcripts as template. RT-PCR in the first round used HTBI primers; a second-round multiplex PCR followed. MiXCR, applied by TCRdb to the multiplex PCR reads, yields one record per CDR3 protein. The table includes some 1.1 million distinct CDR3 sequences, 35% to 45% detected once. Sequencing input: peripheral blood or thyroid tissue (not recorded which). The receptor set was obtained from an adult man with Graves' hyperthyroidism.

This clonotype was found once. One junction end does not reproduce the germline sequence, and a read error may be involved. The chain combines TRBV7-6 with TRBJ1-5; D is unclear. The germline CDR1 and CDR2 sequences are SGHVS and FNYEAQ. CDR3 length: 12 amino acids. The CDR3 nucleotides are TGTTCCAGCAGCTTAGAGAGTCAGCCCCAGCATTTT. It translates to CSSSLESQPQHF.

The CDR3 here is CASSQDGRFSSPLHF. The CDR3 DNA is TGTGCCAGCAGCCAAGATGGTCGATTTAGTTCACCCCTCCACTTT. The chain is built from TRBV3-1 and TRBJ1-6; D is undetermined. V dropped 0 bases and J dropped 9 bases, with 12 bases sitting between them. Germline-derived CDR1 and CDR2 are LGHDT and YNNKEL (reference sequence). This CDR3 spans 15 amino acids.

This sequence joins TRBV19 and TRBJ1-2; no firm D call. Germline-derived CDR1 and CDR2 are LNHDA and SQIVND (reference sequence). This CDR3 contains 15 residues. V dropped 9 bases and J dropped 2 bases, with 19 bases sitting between them. The CDR3 region is CASSVFRSGNYGYTF. DNA for the CDR3: TGTGCCAGCAGCGTTTTTAGGTCCGGGAACTATGGCTACACCTTC.

The V call is TRBV24-1, the J call TRBJ2-5; D might be TRBD2 (6 bases). The CDR3 has 15 amino acids. The ends were cut back, 1 base at V and 1 base at J, with 9 bases in the middle. CDR1 is KGHDR and CDR2 is SFDVKD in the germline V gene. CDR3 sequence (DNA): TGTGCCACCAGTGATTTTGGCGGGATCCAAGAGACCCAGTACTTC. As protein: CATSDFGGIQETQYF.

This clonotype was seen repeatedly, ten times or more. CDR3 amino acids: CASQGHEQYF. Written as DNA, the CDR3 is TGTGCCAGTCAGGGCCACGAGCAGTACTTC. This chain connects TRBV12-3 or TRBV12-4 to TRBJ2-7, with D possibly matching TRBD1 (5 bases). Trimming took off 9 bases at V and 5 bases at J, with 8 bases between the two ends. The CDR3 length is 10 residues.

This clonotype was seen at least ten times. The rearrangement uses TRBV19 and TRBJ2-6; no clear D gene. The CDR3 covers 15 residues. V was cut by 6 bases and J by 4 bases, with 13 bases left in between. Germline V lookup: CDR1 LNHDA, CDR2 SQIVND (reference sequence). CDR3 nucleotide sequence: TGTGCCAGTAGCACCCTTTGGTCAGGGGCCAACGTCCTGACTTTC. Translated: CASSTLWSGANVLTF.

This chain joins TRBV18 and TRBJ1-1, with TRBD1 identical over 7 bases. The length of the CDR3 is 18 residues. The V gene's germline CDR1 is KGHSH and CDR2 LQKENI. After removal of 2 bases from V and 3 bases from J, the junction contained 15 bases not matched to a gene. CDR3 sequence (DNA): TGTGCCAGCTCACCATCTCTGGGACAAAAAACAGGGGACACTGAAGCTTTCTTT. As protein: CASSPSLGQKTGDTEAFF.

The chain uses TRBV7-8 and TRBJ2-6; 7 bases map to TRBD1. The trim removed 6 bases at V and 4 bases at J, leaving 9 bases unmatched. Germline CDR1 is SGHVS and CDR2 is FQNEAQ. The CDR3 sequence is 16 residues long. The CDR3 loop reads CASRRAGGNGANVLTF. The CDR3 bases are TGTGCCAGCAGGAGAGCAGGGGGTAACGGGGCCAACGTCCTGACTTTC. Drawing the rest from reference TRBV7-8 and TRBJ2-6, the complete variable domain is GAGVSQSPRYKVAKRGQDVALRCDPISGHVSLFWYQQALGQGPEFLTYFQNEAQLDKSGLPSDRFFAERPEGSVSTLKIQRTQQEDSAVYLCASRRAGGNGANVLTFGAGSRLTVL.

This clonotype was detected many times. The chain employs TRBV7-2 and TRBJ1-3; D not certain. V lost 0 bases, J lost 2 bases, and 8 bases lay in between. The CDR3 contains 15 residues. CDR1 is SGHTA, CDR2 FQGNSA, per germline. The CDR3 DNA sequence: TGTGCCAGCAGCTTAGCGGACCTGGCTGGAAACACCATATATTTT. This gives the protein CASSLADLAGNTIYF.

The chain uses TRBV20-1 and TRBJ2-7; 8 nucleotides line up with TRBD1. Trimming took 3 bases from V and 2 from J; bases not matched to a gene: 6. The CDR3 is 14 amino acids. Per germline, CDR1 DFQATT and CDR2 SNEGSKA (reference sequence). CDR3 sequence (DNA): TGCAGTGCTAGGGAAGGGACAGGCACCTACGAGCAGTACTTC. This sequence encodes CSAREGTGTYEQYF.

This clonotype was observed many times. The chain links TRBV11-2 to TRBJ2-5, with 9 nucleotides matching TRBD2. The CDR3 is 14 amino acids. Per the germline V gene, CDR1 is SGHAT and CDR2 is FQNNGV. Trimming cost V 4 bases and J 4 bases; bases outside gene matches: 4. CDR3 region: CASSSGLAGETQYF. Here the CDR3 DNA reads TGTGCCAGCAGCTCGGGACTAGCTGGAGAGACCCAGTACTTC.

This sequence joins TRBV10-2 and TRBJ2-6, with D hard to call. Per the germline V gene, CDR1 is WSHSY and CDR2 is SAAADI. V dropped 2 bases and J dropped 3 bases, with 5 bases sitting between them. The CDR3 has 14 residues. The CDR3 loop reads CASSEDGGANVLTF. In DNA, the CDR3 is TGCGCCAGCAGTGAGGACGGTGGGGCCAACGTCCTGACTTTC.

This clonotype was counted ten times or more. The rearrangement joins TRBV7-8 to TRBJ2-5, with 10 bases fitting TRBD1. CDR3 length: 16 amino acids. In germline, CDR1 is SGHVS, CDR2 FQNEAQ. V trimming: 6 bases; J trimming: 4 bases; junction bases outside the gene matches: 11. The CDR3 loop reads CASRSSGTGVGETQYF. The CDR3 DNA is TGTGCCAGCAGATCGTCCGGGACAGGGGTGGGAGAGACCCAGTACTTC.